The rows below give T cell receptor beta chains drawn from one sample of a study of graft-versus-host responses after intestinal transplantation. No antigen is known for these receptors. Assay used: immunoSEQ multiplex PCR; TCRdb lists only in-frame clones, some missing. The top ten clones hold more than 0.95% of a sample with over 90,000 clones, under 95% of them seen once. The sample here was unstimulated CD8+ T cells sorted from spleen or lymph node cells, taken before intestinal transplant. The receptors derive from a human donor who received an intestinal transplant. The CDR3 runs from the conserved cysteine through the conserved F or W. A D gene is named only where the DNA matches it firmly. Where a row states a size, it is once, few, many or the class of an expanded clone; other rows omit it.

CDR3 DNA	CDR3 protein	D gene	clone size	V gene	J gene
TGTGCCAGCAGCCCGTCGGGGGGAACAGGCACCTACGAGCAGTACTTC	CASSPSGGTGTYEQYF	TRBD2	-	TRBV9	TRBJ2-7
TGCAGCGTTGAAGATCTGAAGGACAGGGGATACACTGAAGCTTTCTTT	CSVEDLKDRGYTEAFF	TRBD1	-	TRBV29-1	TRBJ1-1
TGTGCCAGCAGCCAACAGGGATTCAATCAGCCCCAGCATTTT	CASSQQGFNQPQHF	-	-	TRBV6-5	TRBJ1-5
TGTGCCAGCAGCTCACTTAGGGGGGATGAGCAGTTCTTC	CASSSLRGDEQFF	-	once	TRBV7-9	TRBJ2-1
TGTGCCAGCAGCTCTTACAGGGAACCCAATTCACCCCTCCACTTT	CASSSYREPNSPLHF	-	-	TRBV7-9	TRBJ1-6
TGTGCCAGCAGCTTAACTACCCCCTACAATGAGCAGTTCTTC	CASSLTTPYNEQFF	-	once	TRBV7-3	TRBJ2-1
TGTGCCAGCAGCTTAGAAGGGATCGTGAGGAATGAGCAGTTCTTC	CASSLEGIVRNEQFF	-	-	TRBV11-2	TRBJ2-1
TGCGCCAGCAGCCAAAGAACCCTGACAGGGGAACGAAGGAGCAATCAGCCCCAGCATTTT	CASSQRTLTGERRSNQPQHF	TRBD1	-	TRBV4-1	TRBJ1-5
TGCGCCAGCAGCCTAGAACAGGGGGCAGGGGGCTACACCTTC	CASSLEQGAGGYTF	TRBD1	-	TRBV4-1	TRBJ1-2
TGCAGCGTTGGACAGACGCCTTTCACTCCATATGGCTACACCTTC	CSVGQTPFTPYGYTF	-	once	TRBV29-1	TRBJ1-2
TGTGCCAGCAGCATCCCGAATAATACGGACAGCCTGAGACATGCAACTAATGAAAAACTGTTTTTT	CASSIPNNTDSLRHATNEKLFF	-	-	TRBV7-8	TRBJ1-4
TGTGCCAGCAGCCCCCTTGAACTAGCGGGGCATACAGATACGCAGTATTTT	CASSPLELAGHTDTQYF	TRBD2	-	TRBV14	TRBJ2-3
TGCGCCAGCAGTGAGTCCGGGGCCCACGAGCAGTACTTC	CASSESGAHEQYF	-	-	TRBV10-1	TRBJ2-7
TGTGCCAGCAGTCAGGACTCGAATGAGCAGTTCTTC	CASSQDSNEQFF	-	-	TRBV27	TRBJ2-1
TGTGCCAGCAGGGTCACAGGCATAAACTATGGCTACACCTTC	CASRVTGINYGYTF	-	once	TRBV6-1	TRBJ1-2
TGTGCCAGCAGCCAGCGGGGCGACTTAGACTACGAGCAGTACTTC	CASSQRGDLDYEQYF	TRBD2	-	TRBV11-2	TRBJ2-7
TGTGCCAGCAGCTTAGCGGCAGATACGCAGTATTTT	CASSLAADTQYF	-	-	TRBV11-2	TRBJ2-3
TGTGCTAGTGGTCACCCCGGGACTAGCAATGAGCAGTTCTTC	CASGHPGTSNEQFF	TRBD2	-	TRBV12-5	TRBJ2-1
TGCAGCGTTTTGACAGGGGCCACCGGGGAGCTGTTTTTT	CSVLTGATGELFF	TRBD1	-	TRBV29-1	TRBJ2-2
TGCAGCGTTGAAGATCCTGGAAGTCTCTATGGCTACACCTTC	CSVEDPGSLYGYTF	-	-	TRBV29-1	TRBJ1-2
TGCGCCAGCAGCCAAGCGGACAATGAGCAGTTCTTC	CASSQADNEQFF	-	-	TRBV4-1	TRBJ2-1
TGCAGCGTTGAAGGAGGCACTTTGAGCGAGACCCAGTACTTC	CSVEGGTLSETQYF	-	-	TRBV29-1	TRBJ2-5